This TCR beta chain comes out of a study of blood T cells in healthy people across ages. This clonotype came up a few times. Its antigen is undetermined. Ranging in age from roughly 6 to 100, the donors were healthy Caucasian individuals from Russia. For the second PCR, which ran for 7 to 11 cycles, a sample-barcoded 5' primer and a J-beta primer mix were used. The template-switch adaptor, which had 12 random nucleotides, put a tag on each cDNA molecule. Each sample provided no less than 2.5 million CDR3-containing paired-end reads. MiXCR, applied by TCRdb to the 5' RACE reads, yields one record per CDR3 protein. The sample comprises roughly 1,800,000 distinct CDR3 sequences, about 50% of which are singletons, and roughly 2.1% rests with the top ten. Study results and caveats: Older age went with lower TCR beta diversity per million T cells, in a roughly linear way.

Sequencing was performed on blood. This TCR was sampled from a woman aged 40-49 years in good health.

In nucleotides, the CDR3 is TGCAGCGTTGAAATCGGGACAGGGGCCTACGAGCAGTACTTC. Amino acids: CSVEIGTGAYEQYF. The rearrangement links TRBV29-1 to TRBJ2-7; 10 bases map to TRBD1. The CDR3 is 14 residues long. The germline CDR1 and CDR2 sequences are SQVTM and ANQGSEA. V shed 2 bases and J 2 bases; nucleotides not matched to a gene: 3.